These 30 T cell receptor beta chains were sequenced from one sample in a study of T cell changes during pregnancy in multiple sclerosis. Assay used: immunoSEQ multiplex PCR; TCRdb lists only in-frame clones, some missing. The repertoire includes about 80,000 clones, about 91% of them detected once, and 1.4% to 1.5% sits in the top ten. The material was peripheral blood, obtained before pregnancy. These receptors were taken from a female donor with multiple sclerosis, enrolled in a pregnancy study.

The chain has TRBV19 and TRBJ2-2; D gene unclear. The CDR3 extends over 12 amino acids. From germline, CDR1 is LNHDA and CDR2 SQIVND (reference sequence). The germline V and J ends were trimmed by 3 bases and 7 bases, with 6 bases remaining between them. CDR3: CASSISGGELFF. DNA of the CDR3: TGTGCCAGTAGTATCAGTGGCGGGGAGCTGTTTTTT.

This clone occurred once. This sequence joins TRBV9 and TRBJ2-1; TRBD1 might be the D (6 bases). Trimming removed 3 bases from V and 5 bases from J, with 15 bases in between. This CDR3 has 15 residues. Germline CDR1 is SGDLS and CDR2 is YYNGEE. The DNA of the CDR3 is TGTGCCAGCAGCGCGGGGACACTAGGGCACAATGAGCAGTTCTTC. It specifies CASSAGTLGHNEQFF.

The sample holds a few counts of this clone. The chain couples TRBV6-5 to TRBJ1-2, with TRBD1 as a possible D gene (6 bases). This CDR3 has 13 residues. V was pared by 2 bases and J by 7 bases, with 11 bases between. Germline V CDR1 and CDR2: MNHEY, SVGAGI. CDR3 loop: CASSYGEGGGYTF. CDR3 bases: TGTGCCAGCAGTTACGGGGAAGGGGGTGGCTACACCTTC.

The chain employs TRBV25-1 and TRBJ2-1; tentative D call: TRBD2 (5 bases). The length of the CDR3 is 12 residues. With 4 bases removed from V and 7 bases from J, the gap between germline ends came to 8 bases. Looked up from germline, CDR1 is MGHDK and CDR2 is SYGVNS. Here the CDR3 DNA reads TGTGCCAGCAGTGTGGGAGTAAATGAGCAGTTCTTC. Protein sequence: CASSVGVNEQFF.

The genes are TRBV4-2 and TRBJ1-1; 7 bases map to TRBD1. The trim removed 4 bases at V and 3 bases at J, leaving 5 bases unmatched. Germline V gene sequence: CDR1 LGHNA, CDR2 YNFKEQ. This CDR3 region has 14 residues. CDR3 residues: CASSLARGHTEAFF. In nucleotides, the CDR3 is TGTGCCAGCAGCCTAGCAAGGGGGCACACTGAAGCTTTCTTT.

The V gene is TRBV18, the J gene TRBJ2-2; a weak D match, TRBD1 (6 bases). The CDR3 is 19 residues long. Germline V gene data show CDR1 as KGHSH and CDR2 as LQKENI. The germline V and J ends were trimmed by 2 bases and 7 bases, with 26 bases remaining between them. CDR3 residues: CASSPRGFEDASFFGELFF. CDR3 nucleotide sequence: TGTGCCAGCTCACCAAGGGGGTTTGAAGACGCCTCCTTTTTCGGGGAGCTGTTTTTT.

This clone was seen a handful of times. The chain employs TRBV7-9 and TRBJ1-4; D remains unclear. The CDR3 covers 12 residues. V lost 5 bases, J lost 8 bases, and 9 bases lay in between. Germline V CDR1 and CDR2: SEHNR, FQNEAQ (reference sequence). The CDR3 sequence is CASSQNQEKLFF. The CDR3, as DNA: TGTGCCAGCAGCCAAAATCAGGAAAAACTGTTTTTT.

The rearrangement joins TRBV7-8 to TRBJ1-5, with 7 bases identical to TRBD1. Looked up from germline, CDR1 is SGHVS and CDR2 is FQNEAQ. J gave up 4 bases and V 5 bases, and 11 bases lay outside the gene matches. The CDR3 length is 16 residues. The CDR3, as DNA: TGTGCCAGCAGCGGACAGGCAGCAGTGGGAAATCAGCCCCAGCATTTT. This sequence encodes CASSGQAAVGNQPQHF. Drawing the rest from reference TRBV7-8 and TRBJ1-5, the complete variable domain is GAGVSQSPRYKVAKRGQDVALRCDPISGHVSLFWYQQALGQGPEFLTYFQNEAQLDKSGLPSDRFFAERPEGSVSTLKIQRTQQEDSAVYLCASSGQAAVGNQPQHFGDGTRLSIL.

This clone was detected only a few times. This chain's CDR3 is CASSAPRGNQPQHF. The CDR3 DNA sequence: TGTGCCAGCAGTGCCCCTCGGGGCAATCAGCCCCAGCATTTT. J is TRBJ1-5 and V is TRBV6-1; D remains ambiguous. The CDR3 has 14 amino acids. Trimming removed 4 bases from V and 2 bases from J, with 9 bases in between. Germline CDR1 is MNHNS and CDR2 is SASEGT.

The chain uses TRBV6-1 and TRBJ2-7; 8 bases fit TRBD1. The J segment lost 2 bases and the V segment lost 8 bases, leaving 8 bases of the junction unmatched. This CDR3 spans 14 amino acids. Per germline, CDR1 MNHNS and CDR2 SASEGT. The CDR3 DNA is TGTGCCAGCCGGAGGACAGGGACCGCCTACGAGCAGTACTTC. This gives the protein CASRRTGTAYEQYF.

The chain is built from TRBV7-2 and TRBJ1-3; 8 bases align to TRBD1. CDR1 and CDR2 (germline): SGHTA, FQGNSA. Trimming removed 5 bases from V and 0 bases from J; junction bases left unmatched: 6. CDR3 length equals 16 residues. CDR3 sequence reads: CASSKRTGNSGNTIYF. For the CDR3, the DNA is TGTGCCAGCAGCAAAAGGACAGGGAACTCTGGAAACACCATATATTTT.

V and J are TRBV7-2 and TRBJ1-3, with D perhaps TRBD1 (5 bases). The CDR3 runs 16 residues. The V gene's germline CDR1 is SGHTA and CDR2 FQGNSA. V was pared by 2 bases and J by 0 bases, with 11 bases between. The CDR3 sequence: CASSLYPGVSGNTIYF. The CDR3 nucleotides read TGTGCCAGCAGCTTATATCCGGGGGTCTCTGGAAACACCATATATTTT.

The J gene is TRBJ2-3, the V gene TRBV29-1; D ambiguous. The CDR3 totals 14 residues. V gave up 8 bases and J gave up 2 bases, with 17 bases separating them. The germline CDR1 and CDR2 sequences are SQVTM and ANQGSEA. The chain's CDR3 is CSLQTSAATDTQYF. Written as DNA, the CDR3 is TGCAGCCTTCAGACTTCGGCAGCCACAGATACGCAGTATTTT.

This clone came up a few times. The CDR3: CASSPGQPHLANYGYTF. The CDR3 DNA sequence: TGTGCCAGCAGCCCAGGACAGCCCCACCTAGCTAACTATGGCTACACCTTC. V and J are TRBV5-6 and TRBJ1-2; tentative D call: TRBD1 (6 bases). V lost 4 bases, J lost 0 bases, and 19 bases lay in between. There are 17 residues in the CDR3. Per germline, CDR1 SGHDT and CDR2 YYEEEE.

The gene calls are TRBV15 and TRBJ1-4; D is possibly TRBD1 (6 bases). Per germline, CDR1 LNHNV and CDR2 YYDKDF (reference sequence). The V and J ends lost 0 bases and 7 bases respectively, with 15 bases between them. The CDR3 is 16 amino acids. CDR3 protein: CATSRDAGEGREKLFF. In nucleotides, the CDR3 is TGTGCCACCAGCAGAGACGCAGGGGAGGGTCGTGAAAAACTGTTTTTT.

The chain joins TRBV5-1 to TRBJ2-2; the match to TRBD1 covers 7 bases. Germline-derived CDR1 and CDR2 are SGHRS and YFSETQ. J lost 4 bases, V lost 5 bases, and 11 bases had no gene match. CDR3 size: 16 residues. The CDR3 spells CASRRRQGVGTGELFF. The CDR3 DNA reads TGCGCCAGCAGGCGACGGCAGGGGGTTGGCACCGGGGAGCTGTTTTTT.

The rearrangement uses TRBV30 and TRBJ2-3, with D tentatively TRBD1 (5 bases). The CDR3 has 15 amino acids. The V end was cut by 0 bases, the J end by 0 bases, with 10 bases between. From germline, CDR1 is GTSNPN and CDR2 SVGIG (reference sequence). CDR3 nucleotide sequence: TGTGCCTGGAGTGTAGGACAAATTAGCACAGATACGCAGTATTTT. Amino acid sequence: CAWSVGQISTDTQYF.

This chain connects TRBV19 to TRBJ1-5; 7 nucleotides agree with TRBD1. From germline, CDR1 is LNHDA and CDR2 SQIVND (reference sequence). CDR3 size: 16 residues. V lost 7 bases to trimming and J lost 6 bases; unmatched junction nucleotides: 15. The CDR3 DNA follows: TGTGCCAGTACTACAACCTTCACAGGGGCGATTCAGCCCCAGCATTTT. Translating gives CASTTTFTGAIQPQHF.

The chain combines TRBV7-6 with TRBJ2-2; tentatively, D is TRBD1 (5 bases). CDR1 SGHVS and CDR2 FNYEAQ come from the germline V gene. The CDR3 loop spans 15 amino acids. V shed 1 base and J shed 3 bases, with 9 bases lying between them. The CDR3 bases are TGTGCCAGCAGCTTAGTGGACACACACACCGGGGAGCTGTTTTTT. Translating it yields CASSLVDTHTGELFF.

The chain links TRBV5-1 to TRBJ1-5; TRBD1 matches 7 bases. Germline V gene data show CDR1 as SGHRS and CDR2 as YFSETQ. The trim removed 3 bases at V and 6 bases at J, leaving 9 bases unmatched. CDR3 length: 15 amino acids. In DNA, the CDR3 is TGCGCCAGCAGCTCTACAGGGGAAAGGGGTCAGCCCCAGCATTTT. This sequence encodes CASSSTGERGQPQHF. Full variable domain (outside the CDR3, taken from reference TRBV5-1 and TRBJ1-5): KAGVTQTPRYLIKTRGQQVTLSCSPISGHRSVSWYQQTPGQGLQFLFEYFSETQRNKGNFPGRFSGRQFSNSRSEMNVSTLELGDSALYLCASSSTGERGQPQHFGDGTRLSIL.

The rearrangement links TRBV18 to TRBJ1-2; a possible D gene is TRBD1 (5 bases). The CDR3 sequence is 17 residues long. V dropped 1 base and J dropped 2 bases, with 17 bases sitting between them. Germline values: CDR1 KGHSH, CDR2 LQKENI. The CDR3 spells CASSPLAGLQSNYGYTF. In DNA form, the CDR3 reads TGTGCCAGCTCACCACTTGCAGGGTTACAATCAAACTATGGCTACACCTTC.

V and J are TRBV11-2 and TRBJ1-4; D gene ambiguous. Trimming shortened V by 5 bases and J by 7 bases, and 11 bases separated the two germline ends. CDR3 length: 13 residues. Germline V CDR1 and CDR2: SGHAT, FQNNGV. The DNA for the CDR3 is TGTGCCAGCAGCCTGGGAGAGCGTGAAAAACTGTTTTTT. It is translated as CASSLGEREKLFF.

The V call is TRBV19, the J call TRBJ2-6; 11 positions match TRBD1. The J segment lost 0 bases and the V segment lost 1 base, leaving 8 bases of the junction unmatched. This CDR3 spans 20 amino acids. Germline CDR1 is LNHDA and CDR2 is SQIVND (reference sequence). CDR3 sequence: CASSIVLSGTGGSGANVLTF. CDR3 nucleotide sequence: TGTGCCAGTAGTATAGTGCTCTCCGGGACAGGGGGCTCTGGGGCCAACGTCCTGACTTTC.

The gene calls are TRBV6-5 and TRBJ1-5, with D tentatively TRBD1 (6 bases). This CDR3 spans 14 amino acids. The germline V gene encodes CDR1 MNHEY and CDR2 SVGAGI. The V end was cut by 6 bases, the J end by 5 bases, with 14 bases between. The CDR3 DNA follows: TGTGCCAGCAGACCAACAGGGCCCCATCAGCCCCAGCATTTT. Translating gives CASRPTGPHQPQHF.

The V gene is TRBV19, the J gene TRBJ1-1; TRBD1 aligns across 7 bases. Losses at the gene ends were 5 bases for V and 3 bases for J; bases not matched to a gene: 9. This CDR3 has 15 residues. Germline V CDR1 and CDR2: LNHDA, SQIVND (reference sequence). Written as DNA, the CDR3 is TGTGCCAGTAGTCCTACAGGGGTAAGCGACACTGAAGCTTTCTTT. Translation: CASSPTGVSDTEAFF.

The chain employs TRBV7-3 and TRBJ1-1; no clear D gene. The germline V gene has CDR1 SGHTA and CDR2 FQGTGA. The CDR3 is made up of 14 amino acids. Trimming shortened V by 4 bases and J by 2 bases, and 11 bases separated the two germline ends. The CDR3 sequence: CASSYSGENTEAFF. The CDR3 coding sequence is TGTGCCAGCAGCTACTCCGGGGAAAACACTGAAGCTTTCTTT. The variable domain in full, completed from reference TRBV7-3 and TRBJ1-1, reads GAGVSQTPSNKVTEKGKYVELRCDPISGHTALYWYRQSLGQGPEFLIYFQGTGAADDSGLPNDRFFAVRPEGSVSTLKIQRTERGDSAVYLCASSYSGENTEAFFGQGTRLTVV.

The rearrangement joins TRBV19 to TRBJ2-1; possible D gene TRBD1, 6 bases. V dropped 4 bases and J dropped 4 bases, with 14 bases sitting between them. The CDR3 has 15 residues. Germline assignment: CDR1 LNHDA and CDR2 SQIVND (reference sequence). CDR3 loop: CASSTHRVQYNEQFF. CDR3 nucleotide sequence: TGTGCCAGTAGTACCCACAGGGTCCAGTACAATGAGCAGTTCTTC.

V gene TRBV13 combines with J gene TRBJ1-2, with TRBD1 identical over 7 bases. CDR3 length equals 13 residues. The V gene's germline CDR1 is PRHDT and CDR2 FYEKMQ (reference sequence). Trimming cost V 3 bases and J 3 bases; bases outside gene matches: 1. CDR3 bases: TGTGCCAGCAGCTTGACAGGGCACTATGGCTACACCTTC. This gives the protein CASSLTGHYGYTF.

The CDR3 DNA sequence: TGTGCCAGTAGTTCAGGCAGGGGCACCGGGGAGCTGTTTTTT. The encoded protein is CASSSGRGTGELFF. This chain joins TRBV19 and TRBJ2-2; weak D call: TRBD1 (6 bases). The germline gives CDR1 LNHDA, CDR2 SQIVND (reference sequence). V was pared by 5 bases and J by 4 bases, with 11 bases between. This CDR3 contains 14 residues.

CDR3 protein: CASSGTGTGPDEQYF. The CDR3 bases are TGTGCCAGCAGCGGAACCGGGACAGGGCCAGACGAGCAGTACTTC. This chain connects TRBV9 to TRBJ2-7, with TRBD1 matching 9 bases. The CDR3 has 15 residues. The V segment lost 3 bases and the J segment 5 bases; nucleotides outside the gene matches: 9. Germline lookup yields CDR1 SGDLS and CDR2 YYNGEE.